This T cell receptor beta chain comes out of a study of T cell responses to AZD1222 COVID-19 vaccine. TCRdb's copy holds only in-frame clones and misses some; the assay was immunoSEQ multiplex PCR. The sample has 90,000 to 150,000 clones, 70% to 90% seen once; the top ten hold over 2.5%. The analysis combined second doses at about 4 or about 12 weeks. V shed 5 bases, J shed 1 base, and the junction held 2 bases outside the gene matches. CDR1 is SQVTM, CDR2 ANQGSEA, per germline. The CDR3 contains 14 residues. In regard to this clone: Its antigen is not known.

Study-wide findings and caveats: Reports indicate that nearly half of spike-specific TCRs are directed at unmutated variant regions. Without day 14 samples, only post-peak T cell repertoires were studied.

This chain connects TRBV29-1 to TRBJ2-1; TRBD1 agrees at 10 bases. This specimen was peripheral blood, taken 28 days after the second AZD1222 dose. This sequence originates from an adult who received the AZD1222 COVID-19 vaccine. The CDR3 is CSVKDRGSYNEQFF. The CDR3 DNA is TGCAGCGTTAAGGACAGGGGGTCCTACAATGAGCAGTTCTTC.